The following is a T cell receptor beta chain sequence with its context. The target of this receptor is not known. The record has no base qualities; no much larger clone is one base away. The immunoSEQ kit was used, according to the manufacturer's recommendations, to generate TCR beta libraries from genomic DNA. For library preparation, a first multiplex PCR was performed with proprietary primers, followed by a second PCR in which unique barcodes were added, and bead cleanups were performed after each round. Each sample batch included a kit-provided positive control reaction and a negative control reaction. The final libraries were assessed on an Agilent 4200 TapeStation D1000 ScreenTape, pooled by volume, and quantified by qPCR. Sequencing was performed on an Illumina NextSeq500 using a MidOutput 150-cycle cartridge, with 156 Read1 cycles, 15 Index1 cycles, and the kit custom primers. The pooled library was loaded at roughly 0.94 pM with a roughly 20% PhiX control spike-in. The authors' analysis ran thus. The vendor-processed data were analyzed in R, and a clonotype was defined as all T cells that share the same CDR3 nucleotide sequence. In the clone abundance analyses, frequencies in each sample were normalized to that sample's 10,000 most abundant clones. Before analysis, public T cell clones were removed, and these numbered fewer than six per sample on average. A difference in abundance of at least 32-fold between compartments was used to define tumor-enriched and baseline blood-enriched clonotypes. A beta-binomial differential abundance model was used to identify clonotypes that were expanded or contracted between blood time points. The Baroni-Urbani and Buser coefficient was used to measure tumor-blood repertoire similarity, and groups were compared with two-tailed Wilcoxon tests in R. TCRdb's version of the immuneACCESS table is confined to in-frame rearrangements and falls short of the full clone set. An unresolved V gene accounts for under half of the shortfall where checked; the remainder is of unknown origin. That table supplies the V and J calls and clone size; D and trimming were determined from the DNA. The sample has more than 140,000 clones on record, approximately 87% of them singletons. Roughly 25% of the sample is held by the ten biggest clonotypes.

This record comes from a study of radiation and T cells in renal cell carcinoma (dated by TCRdb to about 2020). At the level of the whole study: The samples were obtained from a clinical trial, where primary renal cell carcinomas were treated with 15 Gy stereotactic body radiation therapy and then removed by nephrectomy 4 weeks afterward. A total of 53 samples underwent TCR beta sequencing, made up of roughly 26 tumors and about 27 peripheral blood samples. In the approximately 53 samples combined, some 4 million unique CDR3 nucleotide sequences were found, encoding about 2,700,000 unique CDR3 amino acid sequences.

V is cut by 0 bases and J by 6 bases, and the space between the germline ends is 8 bases. From the cysteine up to the phenylalanine, the CDR3 has a length of 13 residues. Solely the CDR3 DNA is kept, with 39 bases framed from the first base. What the research found in general, with its limitations: In blood, the top tumor clonotypes increased between baseline and 2 weeks post-radiation and then shrank by 4 weeks, which suggests that tumor-resident clones expanded only transiently. Effects of radiation dose or scheduling on the TCR repertoire could not be addressed with the single-armed trial design. No pretreatment tumor biopsies were available, so the baseline intratumoral presence of clonotypes could not be determined. Changes in the blood repertoire were not tracked past 4 weeks after treatment.

This sample's time point label indicates: baseline pretreatment blood. Explained via the paper, the treatment or condition label denotes: 15 Gy SBRT to primary tumor, nephrectomy 4 weeks later. To track tumor-enriched clonotypes, serial peripheral blood was sampled from radiation-treated patients at baseline and at 2 weeks and 4 weeks after SBRT. Every patient had renal cell carcinoma of clear cell pathology. The QIAamp DNA Blood Mini Kit (Qiagen) was used to prepare genomic DNA for TCR sequencing. Only samples passing all quality control checks were included in the analyses. The V and J genes are TRBV23-1 and TRBJ1-1, with the D gene too uncertain to name. TRBV23-1 is noted as an ORF with a role that remains uncertain. This specimen was blood, taken from a patient whose treatment included radiotherapy and nephrectomy. The clonotype originates from a woman aged 50 to 60 with renal cell carcinoma. The DNA sequence reads TGCGCCAGCAGTCAATCTAAGGGATCTGAAGCTTTCTTT. Its protein is CASSQSKGSEAFF.